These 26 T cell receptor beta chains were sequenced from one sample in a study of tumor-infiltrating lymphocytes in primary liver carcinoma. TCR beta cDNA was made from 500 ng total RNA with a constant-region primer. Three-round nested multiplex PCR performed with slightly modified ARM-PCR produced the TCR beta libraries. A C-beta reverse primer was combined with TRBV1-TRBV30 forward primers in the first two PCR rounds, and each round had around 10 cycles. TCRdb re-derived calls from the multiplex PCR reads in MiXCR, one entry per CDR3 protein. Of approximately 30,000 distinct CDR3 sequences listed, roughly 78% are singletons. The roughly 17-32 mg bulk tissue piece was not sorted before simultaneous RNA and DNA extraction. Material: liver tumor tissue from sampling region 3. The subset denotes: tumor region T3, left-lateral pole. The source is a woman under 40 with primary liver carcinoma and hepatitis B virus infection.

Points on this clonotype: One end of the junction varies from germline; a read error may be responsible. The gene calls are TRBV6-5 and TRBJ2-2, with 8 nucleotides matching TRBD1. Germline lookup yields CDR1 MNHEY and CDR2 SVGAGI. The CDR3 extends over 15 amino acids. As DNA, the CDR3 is TGTGCCAGGAGTCCGAGGACAGGGTTCACCGGGGAGATGTTTTTT. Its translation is CARSPRTGFTGEMFF.

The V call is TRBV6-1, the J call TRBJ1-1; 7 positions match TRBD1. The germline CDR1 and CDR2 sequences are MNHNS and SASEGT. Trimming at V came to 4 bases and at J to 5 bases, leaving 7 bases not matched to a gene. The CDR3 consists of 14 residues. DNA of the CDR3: TGTGCCAGCAGTGCTGGCAGGGGGTATACTGAAGCTTTCTTT. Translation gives CASSAGRGYTEAFF.

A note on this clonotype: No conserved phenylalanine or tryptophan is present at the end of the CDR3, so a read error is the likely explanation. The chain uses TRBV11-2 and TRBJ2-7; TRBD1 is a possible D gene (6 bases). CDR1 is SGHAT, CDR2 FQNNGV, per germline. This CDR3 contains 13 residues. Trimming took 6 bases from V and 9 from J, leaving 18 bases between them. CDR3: CASSPDRGLRQYY. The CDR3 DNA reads TGTGCCAGCAGTCCGGACAGAGGGCTGCGGCAGTACTAC.

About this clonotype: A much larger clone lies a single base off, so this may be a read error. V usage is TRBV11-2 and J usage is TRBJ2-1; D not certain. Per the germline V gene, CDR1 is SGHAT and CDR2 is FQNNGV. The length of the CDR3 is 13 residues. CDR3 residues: CASSLGLSNEHFF. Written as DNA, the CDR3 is TGTGCCAGCAGCTTAGGTCTTAGCAATGAGCACTTCTTC.

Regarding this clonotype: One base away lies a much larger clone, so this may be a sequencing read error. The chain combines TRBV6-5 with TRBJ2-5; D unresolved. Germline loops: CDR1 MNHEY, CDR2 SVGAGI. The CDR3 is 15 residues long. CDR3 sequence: CASSHMRYNGETQYF. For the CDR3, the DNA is TGTGCCAGCAGTCACATGAGGTACAATGGAGAGACCCAGTACTTT.

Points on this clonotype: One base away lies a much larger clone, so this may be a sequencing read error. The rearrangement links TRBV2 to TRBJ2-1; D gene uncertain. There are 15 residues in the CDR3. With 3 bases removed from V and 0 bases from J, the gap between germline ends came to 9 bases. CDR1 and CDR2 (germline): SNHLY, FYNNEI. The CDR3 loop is CASSDELSSYNEQFF. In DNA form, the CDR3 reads TGTGCCAGCAGTGATGAACTCAGCTCCTACAATGAGCAGTTCTTC.

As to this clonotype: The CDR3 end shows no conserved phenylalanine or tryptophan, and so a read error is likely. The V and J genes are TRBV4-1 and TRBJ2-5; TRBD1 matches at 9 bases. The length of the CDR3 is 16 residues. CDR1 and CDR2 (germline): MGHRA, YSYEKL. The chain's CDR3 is CAGSQGPTGGWETQYL. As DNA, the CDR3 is TGTGCCGGCAGCCAAGGCCCCACAGGGGGCTGGGAGACCCAGTACTTA.

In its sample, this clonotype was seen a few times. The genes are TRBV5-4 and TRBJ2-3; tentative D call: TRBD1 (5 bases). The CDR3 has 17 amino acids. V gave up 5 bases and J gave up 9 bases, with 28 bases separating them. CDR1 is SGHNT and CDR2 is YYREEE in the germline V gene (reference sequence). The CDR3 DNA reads TGTGCCAGCAGTGTAGACGGACACCCTCCACCCACATACACGCAGTATTTT. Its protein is CASSVDGHPPPTYTQYF.

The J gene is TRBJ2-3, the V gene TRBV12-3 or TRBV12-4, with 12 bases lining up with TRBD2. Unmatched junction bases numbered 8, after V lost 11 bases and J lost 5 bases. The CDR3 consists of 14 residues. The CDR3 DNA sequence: TGTGCCGACACCCCGACTAGCGGGAGAGATACGCAGTATTTT. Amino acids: CADTPTSGRDTQYF.

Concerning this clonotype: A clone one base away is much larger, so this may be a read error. The CDR3 sequence: CASGWGLAAPYERYF. The CDR3, as DNA: TGTGCCAGCGGCTGGGGATTAGCCGCACCTTACGAGCGGTACTTC. The V and J genes are TRBV7-9 and TRBJ2-7; D remains ambiguous. CDR3 length: 15 residues. Per germline, CDR1 SEHNR and CDR2 FQNEAQ (reference sequence).

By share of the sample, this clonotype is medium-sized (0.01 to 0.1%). The DNA for the CDR3 is TGCGCCAGCAGCTTGGCTGCGGGGAACACCGGGGAGCTGTTTTTT. This translates into CASSLAAGNTGELFF. This chain joins TRBV5-1 and TRBJ2-2; the D gene is possibly TRBD2 (5 bases). Germline CDR1 is SGHRS and CDR2 is YFSETQ. V was clipped by 0 bases and J by 1 base, with 7 bases between them. The CDR3 covers 15 residues.

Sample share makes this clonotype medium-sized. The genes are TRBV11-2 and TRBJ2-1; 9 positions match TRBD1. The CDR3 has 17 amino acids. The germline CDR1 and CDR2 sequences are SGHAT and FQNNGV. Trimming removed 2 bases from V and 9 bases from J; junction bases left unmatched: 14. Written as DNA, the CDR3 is TGTGCCAGCAGCTTAACCCACGGACAGGGGTACAGGGGTGAGCAGTTCTTC. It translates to CASSLTHGQGYRGEQFF. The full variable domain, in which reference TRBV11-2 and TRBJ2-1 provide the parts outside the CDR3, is EAGVAQSPRYKIIEKRQSVAFWCNPISGHATLYWYQQILGQGPKLLIQFQNNGVVDDSQLPKDRFSAERLKGVDSTLKIQPAKLEDSAVYLCASSLTHGQGYRGEQFFGPGTRLTVL.

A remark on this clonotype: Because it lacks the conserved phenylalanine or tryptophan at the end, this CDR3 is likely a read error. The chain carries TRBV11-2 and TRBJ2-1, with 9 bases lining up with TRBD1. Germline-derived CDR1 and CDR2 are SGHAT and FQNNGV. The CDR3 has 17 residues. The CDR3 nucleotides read TGTGCCAGAAGCTTAACCCACGGACAGGGGTACACGGGTGAGCAGTTCCTC. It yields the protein CARSLTHGQGYTGEQFL.

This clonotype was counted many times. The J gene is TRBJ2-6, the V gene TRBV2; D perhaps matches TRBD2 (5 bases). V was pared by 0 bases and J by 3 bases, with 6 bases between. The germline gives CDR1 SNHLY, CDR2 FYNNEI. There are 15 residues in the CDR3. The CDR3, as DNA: TGTGCCAGCAGTGAAGCACGGGGTGGGGCCAACGTCCTGACTTTC. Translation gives CASSEARGGANVLTF.

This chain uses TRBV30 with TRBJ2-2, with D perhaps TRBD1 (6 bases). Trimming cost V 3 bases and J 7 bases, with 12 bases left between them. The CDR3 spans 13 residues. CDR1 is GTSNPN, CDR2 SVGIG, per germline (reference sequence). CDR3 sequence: CAWRVGGSGELFF. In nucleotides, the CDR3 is TGTGCCTGGAGAGTTGGGGGCAGCGGGGAGCTGTTTTTT.

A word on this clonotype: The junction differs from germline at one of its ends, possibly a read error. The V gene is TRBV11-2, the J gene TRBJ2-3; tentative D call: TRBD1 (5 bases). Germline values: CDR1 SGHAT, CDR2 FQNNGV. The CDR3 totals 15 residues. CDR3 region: CASSLYRSSTDTQYF. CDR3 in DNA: TGTGCCAGCAGCTTGTACAGGTCCAGCACAGATACACAGTATTTT.

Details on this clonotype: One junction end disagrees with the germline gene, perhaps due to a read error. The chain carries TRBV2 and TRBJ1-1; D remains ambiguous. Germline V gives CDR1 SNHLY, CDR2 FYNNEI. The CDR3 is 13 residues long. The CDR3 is CASRTDSNIEAFF. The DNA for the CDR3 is TGTGCCAGTAGGACGGATTCGAACATTGAAGCTTTCTTT.

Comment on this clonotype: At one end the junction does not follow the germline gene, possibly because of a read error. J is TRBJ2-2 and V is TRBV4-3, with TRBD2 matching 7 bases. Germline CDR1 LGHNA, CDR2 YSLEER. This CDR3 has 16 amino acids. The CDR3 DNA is TGCGCCAGCAGTCAACGGAGAACGGGAGGTCCCGGGGAGCTGCTTTTT. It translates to CASSQRRTGGPGELLF.

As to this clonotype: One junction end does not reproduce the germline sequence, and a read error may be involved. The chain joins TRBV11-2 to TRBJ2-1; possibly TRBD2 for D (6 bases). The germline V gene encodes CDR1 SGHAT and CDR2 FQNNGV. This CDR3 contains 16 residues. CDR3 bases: TGTGCCAGCAGCTTTGTAGGCGGGACGCCAGTCGATGAACAGTTCTTC. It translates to CASSFVGGTPVDEQFF.

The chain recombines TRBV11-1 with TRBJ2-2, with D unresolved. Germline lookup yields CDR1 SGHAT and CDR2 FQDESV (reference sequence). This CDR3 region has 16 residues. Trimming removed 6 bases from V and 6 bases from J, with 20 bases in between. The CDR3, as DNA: TGTGCCAGCAGTATGGTTATGGCGAGAGTGTCCGGGGAGCTGTTTTTT. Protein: CASSMVMARVSGELFF.

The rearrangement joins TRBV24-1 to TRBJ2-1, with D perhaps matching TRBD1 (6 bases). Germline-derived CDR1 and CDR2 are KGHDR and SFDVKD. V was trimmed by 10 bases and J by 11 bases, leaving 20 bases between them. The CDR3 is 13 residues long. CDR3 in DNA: TGTGCCACACAGGGACATCTCGACTATAAGCAGTTCTTC. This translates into CATQGHLDYKQFF.

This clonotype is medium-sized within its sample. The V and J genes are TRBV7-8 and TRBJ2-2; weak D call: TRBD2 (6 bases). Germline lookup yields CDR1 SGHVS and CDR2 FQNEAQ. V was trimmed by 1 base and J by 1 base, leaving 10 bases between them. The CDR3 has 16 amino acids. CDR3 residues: CASSLGRRENTGELFF. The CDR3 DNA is TGTGCCAGCAGCTTAGGGCGGCGGGAGAACACCGGGGAGCTGTTTTTT.

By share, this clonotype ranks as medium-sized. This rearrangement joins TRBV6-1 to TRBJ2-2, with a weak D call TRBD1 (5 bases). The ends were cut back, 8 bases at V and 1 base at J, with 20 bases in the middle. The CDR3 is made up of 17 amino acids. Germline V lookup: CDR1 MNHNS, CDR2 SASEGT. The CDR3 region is CASDEDTQAWNTGELFF. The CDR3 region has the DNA TGTGCCAGCGACGAGGACACCCAAGCTTGGAACACCGGGGAGCTGTTTTTT.

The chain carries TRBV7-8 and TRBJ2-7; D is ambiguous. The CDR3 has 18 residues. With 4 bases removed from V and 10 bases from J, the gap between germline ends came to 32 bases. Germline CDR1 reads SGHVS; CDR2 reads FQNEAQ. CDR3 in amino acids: CASSSRRGRTMSSYGQYF. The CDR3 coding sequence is TGTGCCAGCAGCTCGCGTCGCGGTCGTACTATGAGCTCCTACGGACAGTACTTC.

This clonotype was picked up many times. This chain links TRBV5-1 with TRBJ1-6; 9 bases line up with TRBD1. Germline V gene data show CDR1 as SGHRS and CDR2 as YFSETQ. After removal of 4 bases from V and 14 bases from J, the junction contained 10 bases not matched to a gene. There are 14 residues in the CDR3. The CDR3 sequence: CASSRQGGLSALHF. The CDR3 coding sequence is TGCGCCAGCAGCCGACAGGGGGGACTCTCTGCCCTCCACTTT.

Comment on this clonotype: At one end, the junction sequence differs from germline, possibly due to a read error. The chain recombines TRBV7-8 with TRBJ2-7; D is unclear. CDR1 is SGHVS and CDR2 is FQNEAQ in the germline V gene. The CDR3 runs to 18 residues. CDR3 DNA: TGTGTCAGCAGCTCGTGTCGCGGTCGTACTATGAGCTTCTACGAGCAGTACTTC. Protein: CVSSSCRGRTMSFYEQYF. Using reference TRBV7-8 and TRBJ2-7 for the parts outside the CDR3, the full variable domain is GAGVSQSPRYKVAKRGQDVALRCDPISGHVSLFWYQQALGQGPEFLTYFQNEAQLDKSGLPSDRFFAERPEGSVSTLKIQRTQQEDSAVYLCVSSSCRGRTMSFYEQYFGPGTRLTVT.